Listed below are T cell receptor beta chains from one sample, sequenced in a study of T cells after posttransplantation cyclophosphamide. Repertoires were generated with immunoSEQ multiplex PCR, while TCRdb's copy carries only in-frame clones and drops some. The data show approximately 12,000 clones, with none appearing a single time. This specimen was PBMCs, taken after allogeneic stem cell transplant with posttransplant cyclophosphamide. Receptors originate from a female patient aged 40-50 years who received an allogeneic stem cell transplant from a related donor, was CMV-positive, and had acute GVHD only. Some T cells may trace back to the graft donor. Both conserved end residues are part of each CDR3. Each record gives: J gene, V gene, D gene, CDR3 length, clone size, CDR3 DNA, CDR3 protein. A D gene is named only where the DNA matches it firmly. The size entry is marked missing in some rows and otherwise reads once, few, many or a size class.

TRBJ2-1 TRBV7-2 - 14 many TGTGCCAGCAGCCGGTTACTAGGGCGCGATGAGCAGTTCTTC CASSRLLGRDEQFF
TRBJ2-3 TRBV9 TRBD1 15 many TGTGCCAGCAGCGTGAGGACAGGGAGCACAGATACGCAGTATTTT CASSVRTGSTDTQYF
TRBJ2-1 TRBV7-8 - 16 - TGTGCCAGCAGCTTTCAGGGTTTAAGCTCCTACAATGAGCAGTTCTTC CASSFQGLSSYNEQFF
TRBJ2-3 TRBV7-8 TRBD1 16 many TGTGCCAGCAGCCCCTTGGGGACAGGGGCCACGGGCAAGCAGTATTTT CASSPLGTGATGKQYF
TRBJ2-2 TRBV7-9 - 14 - TGTGCCAGCAGCTTAGTTGAGTACACCGGGGAGCTGTTTTTT CASSLVEYTGELFF
TRBJ1-2 TRBV5-1 - 17 many TGCGCCAGCAGCTTGGCGTACAGGCCCTCGACCGCCTATGGCTACACCTTC CASSLAYRPSTAYGYTF
TRBJ1-6 TRBV5-1 TRBD1 14 many TGCGCCAGCAGCTTAGAAGGGGGCGGTTCACCCCTCCACTTT CASSLEGGGSPLHF
TRBJ2-7 TRBV7-9 TRBD1 14 - TGTGCCAGCAGCCCGGACAGGGTCCACTACGAGCAGTACTTC CASSPDRVHYEQYF
TRBJ1-1 TRBV5-1 - 14 many TGCGCCAGCAGGGACTGGGGAGGGGGGGATGAAGCTTTCTTT CASRDWGGGDEAFF
TRBJ2-5 TRBV5-1 - 13 - TGCGCCAGCAGCCGAGGGGGTCGGGAGACCCAGTACTTC CASSRGGRETQYF
TRBJ2-2 TRBV2 TRBD2 14 many TGTGCCAGCAGAGCGGGGCCCAACACCGGGGAGCTGTTTTTT CASRAGPNTGELFF
TRBJ1-5 TRBV7-9 - 17 many TGTGCCAGCAGCGGCCCCGGGACAATGGTGGGCAATCAGCCCCAGCATTTT CASSGPGTMVGNQPQHF
TRBJ2-1 TRBV27 TRBD1 11 - TGTGCCAGCATGACAGGGCGGAGGCAGTTCTTC CASMTGRRQFF
TRBJ2-7 TRBV9 TRBD1 15 many TGTGCCAGCAGCCTGAGGGGACAGGGGTCGGGCGAGCAGTACTTC CASSLRGQGSGEQYF
TRBJ1-5 TRBV7-2 - 15 many TGTGCCAGCAGCTTAGCGGGGGGAGCAAGCCAGCCCCAGCATTTT CASSLAGGASQPQHF
TRBJ1-2 TRBV5-4 - 12 few TGTGCCAGCAGCTCCCCGGGAGTTGGCTACACCTTC CASSSPGVGYTF
TRBJ1-5 TRBV10-3 - 12 many TGTGCCATCAGTGAGTCTGAGGGAACCTGGCATTTT CAISESEGTWHF
TRBJ2-2 TRBV11-1 - 13 many TGTGCCAGCAGCCTACTAGAGACCGGGGAGCTGTTTTTT CASSLLETGELFF
TRBJ1-2 TRBV6-5 - 13 many TGTGCCAGCCAGGGTCAAGCTAACTATGGCTACACCTTC CASQGQANYGYTF
TRBJ2-2 TRBV4-1 - 18 many TGCGCCAGCAGCCACCGAGTGGCAGCCGGTCAGGTAACCGGGGAGCTGTTTTTT CASSHRVAAGQVTGELFF
TRBJ2-5 TRBV9 TRBD2 14 few TGTGCCAGCAGCGCAGGCGGGGGCCAAGAGACCCAGTACTTC CASSAGGGQETQYF
TRBJ2-2 TRBV10-3 - 13 many TGTGCCGCCGGACAGCTGGACACCGGGGAGCTGTTTTTT CAAGQLDTGELFF
TRBJ2-1 TRBV10-3 - 15 many TGTGCCATCAGGGGAACTTGGGAGGAAAGTAATGAGCAGTTCTTC CAIRGTWEESNEQFF
TRBJ2-1 TRBV2 TRBD2 16 many TGTGCCAGCAGAGGGACTAGCGGGAGGGCCTACAATGAGCAGTTCTTC CASRGTSGRAYNEQFF
TRBJ1-1 TRBV2 - 12 many TGTGCCAGCAGTGATCAGGGGCCTGAAGCTTTCTTT CASSDQGPEAFF
TRBJ2-7 TRBV9 TRBD2 18 few TGTGCCAGCAGCGTAGGTTGGACTAGCGGGGGGGCATCCTACGAGCAGTACTTC CASSVGWTSGGASYEQYF
TRBJ2-1 TRBV4-2 - 15 many TGTGCCAGCAGCCAAGGTACTACTTCCTACAATGAGCAGTTCTTC CASSQGTTSYNEQFF
TRBJ2-1 TRBV30 - 13 few TGCGCCTGGAGTGTACTCCAATTTAGTAAGCAGTTCTTC CAWSVLQFSKQFF
TRBJ2-3 TRBV7-9 TRBD2 17 - TGTGCCAGCAGCTTAGTGGGGGGGGGAGATTGGACAGATACGCAGTATTTT CASSLVGGGDWTDTQYF
TRBJ1-1 TRBV13 - 14 few TGTGCCAGCAGCTTGAGGGCGTCGGGGGCTGAAGCTTTCTTT CASSLRASGAEAFF
TRBJ1-3 TRBV6-1 - 13 many TGTGCCAGCCAACAAAGCTCTGGAAACACCATATATTTT CASQQSSGNTIYF
TRBJ1-2 TRBV19 TRBD1 15 large TGTGCCAGTAGTTTGGGACAGGGCGAAGGGTATGGCTACACCTTC CASSLGQGEGYGYTF
TRBJ1-6 TRBV2 - 14 - TGTGCCAGCATAGAGCAATCTTCGGGTTCACCCCTCCACTTT CASIEQSSGSPLHF
TRBJ2-3 TRBV9 TRBD2 13 few TGTGCCAGCCGGCGGGGGGGCGAAGATACGCAGTATTTT CASRRGGEDTQYF
TRBJ2-5 TRBV19 - 12 many TGTGCCAGTACTGGAGGATCGGAGACCCAGTACTTC CASTGGSETQYF
TRBJ1-4 TRBV4-1 - 13 many TGCGCCAGCAGCCAAGGTCCCTTAGAAAAACTGTTTTTT CASSQGPLEKLFF
TRBJ2-3 TRBV7-9 TRBD2 13 few TGTGCCAGCGATCCGGGGGGGACCGATACGCAGTATTTT CASDPGGTDTQYF
TRBJ2-2 TRBV19 - 16 many TGTGCCAGTACAGGTTCGAGATCTTCGAACACCGGGGAGCTGTTTTTT CASTGSRSSNTGELFF
TRBJ2-3 TRBV7-9 - 13 many TGTGCCAGCAGCCCCACTAGCACAGATACGCAGTATTTT CASSPTSTDTQYF
TRBJ2-2 TRBV5-1 TRBD2 16 many TGCGCCAGCAGCTCCGGAGCGGGGGGGATCACCGGGGAGCTGTTTTTT CASSSGAGGITGELFF
TRBJ1-3 TRBV6-6 - 16 few TGTGCCAGCAGTTACGCGGGACCGCTCTCTGGAAACACCATATATTTT CASSYAGPLSGNTIYF
TRBJ1-3 TRBV5-1 TRBD1 14 many TGCGCCAGCAGCCCAGGGACAGAGGGAAACACCATATATTTT CASSPGTEGNTIYF
TRBJ2-2 TRBV4-3 - 17 many TGCGCCAGCAGCCAAGAACTAGCAGGAGGGAACACCGGGGAGCTGTTTTTT CASSQELAGGNTGELFF
TRBJ1-1 TRBV5-4 - 14 many TGTGCCAGCACCTTCAGGGGTGGGGGCACTGAAGCTTTCTTT CASTFRGGGTEAFF
TRBJ2-2 TRBV4-3 - 15 many TGCGCCAGCAGCCGTAAGGGGGAGGGAGCGGGGGAGCTGTTTTTT CASSRKGEGAGELFF
TRBJ1-1 TRBV6-5 - 13 many TGTGCCAGCATGGGAGGGGTGAACACTGAAGCTTTCTTT CASMGGVNTEAFF
TRBJ2-1 TRBV30 - 13 many TGTGCCTGGAGTAAGGCAGGGGACGGTGAGCAGTTCTTC CAWSKAGDGEQFF
TRBJ1-1 TRBV6-1 - 13 many TGTGCCAGCAGTGGGCTGGACAACTTTGAAGCTTTCTTT CASSGLDNFEAFF
TRBJ2-1 TRBV7-3 TRBD1 16 many TGTGCCAGCAGCTTAGCGCCGGGACAGGGGGCAAATGAGCAGTTCTTC CASSLAPGQGANEQFF
TRBJ1-1 TRBV23-1 TRBD1 15 few TGCGCCAGCAGAAGACAGGGGGCCAGGAACACTGAAGCTTTCTTT CASRRQGARNTEAFF
TRBJ2-5 TRBV6-6 TRBD2 16 - TGTGCCAGCAGTTACGGTGTGATAGCGGGGGAAGAGACCCAGTACTTC CASSYGVIAGEETQYF
TRBJ2-1 TRBV7-3 TRBD2 13 many TGTGCCAGCAGCCGGGGGGGCCTCAATGAGCAGTTCTTC CASSRGGLNEQFF
TRBJ2-1 TRBV5-1 TRBD2 14 few TGCGCCAGCAGCCTAGCGGGAGGGCTTGATGAGCAGTTCTTC CASSLAGGLDEQFF
TRBJ1-2 TRBV10-3 TRBD1 16 many TGTGCCATCTTCCCCGACAGGGGGGTAAGGGGATACGGCTACACCTTC CAIFPDRGVRGYGYTF
TRBJ1-3 TRBV5-5 - 14 many TGTGCCAGCAGCGGCACAGGCTCTGGAAACACCATATATTTT CASSGTGSGNTIYF